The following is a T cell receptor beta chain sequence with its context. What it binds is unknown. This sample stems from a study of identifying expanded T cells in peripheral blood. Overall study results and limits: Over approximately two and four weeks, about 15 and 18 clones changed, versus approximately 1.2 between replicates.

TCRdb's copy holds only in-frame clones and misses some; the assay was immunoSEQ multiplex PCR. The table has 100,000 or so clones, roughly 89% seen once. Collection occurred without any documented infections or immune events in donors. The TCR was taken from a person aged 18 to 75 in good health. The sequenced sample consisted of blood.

CDR3 sequence reads: CASSPKSLIEGYTF. The CDR3 DNA follows: TGTGCCAGCAGCCCTAAAAGCTTAATCGAGGGCTACACCTTC. The rearrangement joins TRBV14 to TRBJ1-2; D is unresolved. The CDR3 spans 14 residues. Germline loops: CDR1 SGHDN, CDR2 FVKESK. V was shortened by 4 bases and J by 8 bases, with 17 bases between the two germline ends.